The 26 T cell receptor beta chains listed next were all sequenced from one sample in a study of T cell repertoires in cytomegalovirus infection. TCRdb re-analysed the reads in MiXCR, keeping a single row per CDR3 protein. The profile shows roughly 300,000 distinct CDR3 sequences, about 23% of them singletons. Sequenced input: PBMCs. All receptors come from a human donor in good health (CMV status not recorded). Some clones in this sample may be carry-over from other donors' samples.

Ten or more counts support this clonotype. This chain connects TRBV7-8 to TRBJ2-7; 9 positions agree with TRBD1. The CDR3 is 16 amino acids. The V gene's germline CDR1 is SGHVS and CDR2 FQNEAQ. The trim removed 0 bases at V and 5 bases at J, leaving 8 bases unmatched. CDR3 residues: CASSLAGGTGQNEQYF. The CDR3 nucleotides are TGTGCCAGCAGCTTAGCGGGGGGGACAGGGCAGAACGAGCAGTACTTC.

This chain joins TRBV2 and TRBJ1-6; unclear D gene. V shed 0 bases and J shed 0 bases, with 15 bases lying between them. This CDR3 is built from 19 residues. CDR1 is SNHLY and CDR2 is FYNNEI in the germline V gene. The CDR3 DNA reads as TGTGCCAGCAGTGAAGCGGGCTGGGGTGAGAGCTCCTATAATTCACCCCTCCACTTT. Amino acid sequence: CASSEAGWGESSYNSPLHF.

In this sample, this clonotype turned up a few times. The chain has TRBV28 and TRBJ1-5; TRBD1 agrees at 9 bases. The V segment lost 4 bases and the J segment 4 bases; nucleotides outside the gene matches: 8. The CDR3 is 16 residues long. Germline V gene data show CDR1 as MDHEN and CDR2 as SYDVKM. The CDR3 DNA follows: TGTGCCAGCAGTTCAATACAGGGGGCGCGAAATCAGCCCCAGCATTTT. Protein sequence: CASSSIQGARNQPQHF.

This clonotype was seen just once. The rearrangement uses TRBV5-1 and TRBJ2-5, with 7 bases fitting TRBD1. Germline CDR1 SGHRS, CDR2 YFSETQ. Germline trimming cut 0 bases from V and 4 bases from J; bases unmatched to any gene: 6. The CDR3 totals 15 residues. CDR3 sequence (DNA): TGCGCCAGCAGCTTGGGTACAGGGGCAAGAGAGACCCAGTACTTC. The encoded protein is CASSLGTGARETQYF.

This clonotype has only a few counts. J is TRBJ1-2 and V is TRBV6-5; D is undetermined. The V gene's germline CDR1 is MNHEY and CDR2 SVGAGI. V shed 0 bases and J shed 4 bases, with 9 bases lying between them. The CDR3 consists of 14 residues. In nucleotides, the CDR3 is TGTGCCAGCAGTTACTCCCTGGACCCCTATGGCTACACCTTC. It codes for CASSYSLDPYGYTF.

This clonotype came up a few times. The chain employs TRBV5-1 and TRBJ2-2; TRBD1 is a possible D gene (5 bases). Per the germline V gene, CDR1 is SGHRS and CDR2 is YFSETQ. Trimming pared 0 bases from V and 6 bases from J, leaving 18 bases between. The CDR3 has 17 residues. The CDR3 region has the DNA TGCGCCAGCAGCTTGGTTTCAGGGCTAATGGATTCCGGGGAGCTGTTTTTT. It is translated as CASSLVSGLMDSGELFF.

This clonotype has more than one count but fewer than ten. J is TRBJ1-1 and V is TRBV7-2; D gene unclear. V dropped 4 bases and J dropped 1 base, with 13 bases sitting between them. Germline V CDR1 and CDR2: SGHTA, FQGNSA. The CDR3 is 15 residues long. CDR3 sequence reads: CASSSLWTGNTEAFF. DNA of the CDR3: TGTGCCAGCAGCTCGCTCTGGACCGGGAACACTGAAGCTTTCTTT.

This clonotype was detected many times. The chain employs TRBV7-8 and TRBJ2-7; the D gene is possibly TRBD1 (7 bases). V lost 2 bases, J lost 4 bases, and 24 bases lay in between. CDR1 is SGHVS, CDR2 FQNEAQ, per germline. This CDR3 is 18 amino acids long. DNA for the CDR3: TGTGCCAGCAGCTTACGGCCGGGGGTGACAGGGTCTACTTACGAGCAGTACGTC. This sequence encodes CASSLRPGVTGSTYEQYV.

V is TRBV7-2 and J is TRBJ1-2, with D perhaps matching TRBD1 (5 bases). Per the germline V gene, CDR1 is SGHTA and CDR2 is FQGNSA. V lost 0 bases, J lost 4 bases, and 18 bases lay in between. The CDR3 is made up of 17 amino acids. The CDR3 is CASSLATGWGFGYGYTF. CDR3 DNA: TGTGCCAGCAGCTTAGCTACAGGTTGGGGGTTTGGCTATGGCTACACCTTC. The complete variable domain, with remaining parts taken from reference TRBV7-2 and TRBJ1-2, reads GAGVSQSPSNKVTEKGKDVELRCDPISGHTALYWYRQSLGQGLEFLIYFQGNSAPDKSGLPSDRFSAERTGGSVSTLTIQRTQQEDSAVYLCASSLATGWGFGYGYTFGSGTRLTVV.

A few counts support this clonotype. The chain recombines TRBV5-4 with TRBJ2-1; either TRBD1 or TRBD2 may supply D (5 bases each). Germline loops: CDR1 SGHNT, CDR2 YYREEE (reference sequence). The CDR3 has 16 amino acids. V was shortened by 4 bases and J by 6 bases, with 20 bases between the two germline ends. The CDR3 DNA reads as TGTGCCAGCAGCCCAGGCCCCGGGACGGAAGTCAATGAGCAGTTCTTC. Translated, it gives CASSPGPGTEVNEQFF.

This CDR3 reads CASSPIPGLAVNPNHEQYF. The CDR3 DNA reads TGTGCCAGCAGCCCAATTCCGGGACTAGCGGTAAATCCTAACCACGAGCAGTACTTC. V usage is TRBV7-2 and J usage is TRBJ2-7, with TRBD2 matching over 11 bases. V shed 5 bases, J shed 5 bases, and the junction held 20 bases outside the gene matches. This CDR3 has 19 amino acids. In germline, CDR1 is SGHTA, CDR2 FQGNSA.

The CDR3, as DNA: TGTGCCAGCAGCTTGGCCTTGACAGGGTTCTACGAGCAGTACTTC. It yields the protein CASSLALTGFYEQYF. The chain carries TRBV5-6 and TRBJ2-7; TRBD1 matches 7 bases. The germline gives CDR1 SGHDT, CDR2 YYEEEE. The V gene end was trimmed by 0 bases and the J gene end by 3 bases; junction bases not matched to a gene: 6. The CDR3 covers 15 residues.

The sample holds many counts of this clonotype. CDR3 sequence: CASSLDGYYNEQFF. CDR3 in DNA: TGTGCCAGCAGCTTAGACGGATACTACAATGAGCAGTTCTTC. V and J are TRBV7-2 and TRBJ2-1; D call uncertain. CDR3 length equals 14 residues. V was trimmed by 1 base and J by 3 bases, leaving 7 bases between them. The germline V gene has CDR1 SGHTA and CDR2 FQGNSA.

This clonotype was seen a handful of times. CDR3 in DNA: TGTGCCAGCAGTTTAATCGGGGACGAGGGTACGCAGTATTTT. This sequence encodes CASSLIGDEGTQYF. The chain couples TRBV28 to TRBJ2-3, with D perhaps assigned TRBD1 or TRBD2 (5 bases each). The V and J ends lost 2 bases and 8 bases respectively, with 14 bases between them. The CDR3 runs 14 residues. Germline loops: CDR1 MDHEN, CDR2 SYDVKM. The full variable domain, completed using reference TRBV28 and TRBJ2-3, is DVKVTQSSRYLVKRTGEKVFLECVQDMDHENMFWYRQDPGLGLRLIYFSYDVKMKEKGDIPEGYSVSREKKERFSLILESASTNQTSMYLCASSLIGDEGTQYFGPGTRLTVL.

This clonotype was seen a handful of times. V is TRBV15 and J is TRBJ1-5; 7 nucleotides agree with TRBD1. The CDR3 contains 15 residues. Germline CDR1 reads LNHNV; CDR2 reads YYDKDF (reference sequence). J was trimmed by 7 bases and V by 5 bases; bases with no gene match: 11. The CDR3 DNA sequence: TGTGCCACCAGCCCGGGGGCCAGGGGGGTACAGCCCCAGCATTTT. It yields the protein CATSPGARGVQPQHF.

This clonotype was recorded many times. The rearrangement uses TRBV7-9 and TRBJ1-1; unclear D gene. Trimming cost V 5 bases and J 7 bases, with 11 bases left between them. CDR1 and CDR2 from the germline V gene are SEHNR and FQNEAQ (reference sequence). The CDR3 is made up of 12 amino acids. The CDR3 DNA sequence: TGTGCCAGCAGCCCACCGGCCCTTGAAGCTTTCTTT. It yields the protein CASSPPALEAFF. The full variable domain, its missing parts supplied by reference TRBV7-9 and TRBJ1-1, is DTGVSQNPRHKITKRGQNVTFRCDPISEHNRLYWYRQTLGQGPEFLTYFQNEAQLEKSRLLSDRFSAERPKGSFSTLEIQRTEQGDSAMYLCASSPPALEAFFGQGTRLTVV.

This clonotype was detected a few times. The genes are TRBV7-9 and TRBJ2-7; 10 positions match TRBD1. Germline CDR1 reads SEHNR; CDR2 reads FQNEAQ (reference sequence). The CDR3 is 15 residues long. Trimming removed 6 bases from V and 6 bases from J; junction bases left unmatched: 11. The CDR3 sequence is CASRPGTGAGGEQYF. CDR3 coding DNA: TGTGCCAGCAGACCCGGGACAGGGGCCGGTGGCGAGCAGTACTTC.

The chain is built from TRBV29-1 and TRBJ2-1; 10 bases map to TRBD2. The CDR3 runs to 14 residues. In germline, CDR1 is SQVTM, CDR2 ANQGSEA. With 6 bases clipped from V and 3 bases from J, the junction kept 5 bases outside the gene matches. The CDR3 coding sequence is TGCAGCGTAATTCCTAGCGGGAGCTACAATGAGCAGTTCTTC. It encodes CSVIPSGSYNEQFF.

There are a few counts of this clonotype. One end of the junction varies from germline; a read error may be responsible. The chain recombines TRBV5-3 with TRBJ1-5, with a tentative D call TRBD1 (6 bases). TRBV5-3 is an ORF for which the function is uncertain. The CDR3 has 17 residues. As DNA, the CDR3 is TGTGCCAGCAGCTTGGGAGGGGGACAACTTAGCAATCAGCCCCAGCATTTT. Amino acid sequence: CASSLGGGQLSNQPQHF.

The CDR3 region has the DNA TGTGCCAGCAGTGCCCGAAGGGGGCAGGGCAATCAGCCCCAGCATTTT. Amino acids: CASSARRGQGNQPQHF. The genes are TRBV2 and TRBJ1-5, with 7 bases fitting TRBD1. V shed 4 bases and J 2 bases; nucleotides not matched to a gene: 8. The germline V gene has CDR1 SNHLY and CDR2 FYNNEI. The CDR3 sequence is 16 residues long.

This clonotype turned up a few times. The genes are TRBV27 and TRBJ1-1, with 8 bases identical to TRBD1. The CDR3 loop spans 13 amino acids. V lost 3 bases and J lost 11; bases outside the gene matches: 8. Germline V gene sequence: CDR1 MNHEY, CDR2 SMNVEV (reference sequence). The CDR3 here is CASSLVRTGRAFF. CDR3 DNA: TGTGCCAGCAGTTTGGTAAGGACAGGGAGGGCTTTCTTT.

This clonotype appeared many times. V usage is TRBV2 and J usage is TRBJ1-2; 7 bases agree with TRBD1. From germline, CDR1 is SNHLY and CDR2 FYNNEI. V shed 7 bases and J 2 bases; nucleotides not matched to a gene: 25. The CDR3 loop spans 20 amino acids. CDR3 protein: CASTKGETGTGAQGNYGYTF. The CDR3 DNA is TGTGCCAGCACCAAAGGCGAGACTGGCACAGGGGCTCAAGGGAACTATGGCTACACCTTC. The complete variable domain, with remaining parts taken from reference TRBV2 and TRBJ1-2, reads EPEVTQTPSHQVTQMGQEVILRCVPISNHLYFYWYRQILGQKVEFLVSFYNNEISEKSEIFDDQFSVERPDGSNFTLKIRSTKLEDSAMYFCASTKGETGTGAQGNYGYTFGSGTRLTVV.

The chain recombines TRBV12-5 with TRBJ2-1; 8 positions match TRBD2. Germline CDR1 is LGHNT and CDR2 is FRNRAP. The trim removed 6 bases at V and 9 bases at J, leaving 10 bases unmatched. This CDR3 has 14 amino acids. The CDR3 spells CASGPSQAGGEQFF. The CDR3 coding sequence is TGTGCTAGTGGCCCATCCCAGGCGGGGGGTGAGCAGTTCTTC.

This clonotype showed up just a few times. The chain recombines TRBV7-2 with TRBJ1-2; possibly TRBD1 for D (6 bases). This CDR3 is built from 17 residues. V lost 1 base and J 5 bases, leaving 20 bases between the germline ends. CDR1 is SGHTA, CDR2 FQGNSA, per germline. The chain's CDR3 is CASSLDNRDLLRYGYTF. In nucleotides, the CDR3 is TGTGCCAGCAGCTTAGACAACAGGGACCTCCTAAGATATGGCTACACCTTC. The complete variable domain, with remaining parts taken from reference TRBV7-2 and TRBJ1-2, reads GAGVSQSPSNKVTEKGKDVELRCDPISGHTALYWYRQSLGQGLEFLIYFQGNSAPDKSGLPSDRFSAERTGGSVSTLTIQRTQQEDSAVYLCASSLDNRDLLRYGYTFGSGTRLTVV.

The rearrangement uses TRBV5-6 and TRBJ2-2; possibly TRBD2 for D (5 bases). Germline CDR1 is SGHDT and CDR2 is YYEEEE. The V end lost 4 bases, the J end lost 9 bases, and 16 bases lay between the germline ends. CDR3 length: 14 residues. The chain's CDR3 is CASSGETYPRELFF. The CDR3 DNA reads as TGTGCCAGCAGCGGGGAGACATACCCCCGGGAGCTGTTTTTT. The whole variable domain, remainder taken from reference TRBV5-6 and TRBJ2-2, is DAGVTQSPTHLIKTRGQQVTLRCSPKSGHDTVSWYQQALGQGPQFIFQYYEEEERQRGNFPDRFSGHQFPNYSSELNVNALLLGDSALYLCASSGETYPRELFFGEGSRLTVL.

The CDR3 here is CASSPGPYYEQYF. CDR3 nucleotides: TGTGCCAGCAGCCCCGGACCTTACTACGAGCAGTACTTC. This chain connects TRBV28 to TRBJ2-7; D gene ambiguous. The CDR3 spans 13 residues. V was pared by 6 bases and J by 3 bases, with 12 bases between. CDR1 is MDHEN and CDR2 is SYDVKM in the germline V gene.